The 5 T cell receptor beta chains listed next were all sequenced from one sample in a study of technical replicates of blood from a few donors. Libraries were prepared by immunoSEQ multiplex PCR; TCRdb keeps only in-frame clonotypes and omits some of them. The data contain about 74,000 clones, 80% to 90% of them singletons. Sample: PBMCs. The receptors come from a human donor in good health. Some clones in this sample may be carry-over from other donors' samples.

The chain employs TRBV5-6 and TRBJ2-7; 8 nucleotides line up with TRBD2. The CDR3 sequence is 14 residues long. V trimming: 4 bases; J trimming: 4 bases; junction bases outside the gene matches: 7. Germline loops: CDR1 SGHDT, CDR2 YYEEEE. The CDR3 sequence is CASSNTGTRYEQYF. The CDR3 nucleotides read TGTGCCAGCAGCAATACCGGGACTAGATACGAGCAGTACTTC.

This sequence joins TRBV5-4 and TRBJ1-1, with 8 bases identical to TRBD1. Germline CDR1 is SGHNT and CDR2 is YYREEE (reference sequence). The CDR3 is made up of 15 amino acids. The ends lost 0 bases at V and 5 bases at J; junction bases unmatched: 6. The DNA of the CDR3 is TGTGCCAGCAGCTTGGTACAGGGGGAGGGGACTGAAGCTTTCTTT. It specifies CASSLVQGEGTEAFF.

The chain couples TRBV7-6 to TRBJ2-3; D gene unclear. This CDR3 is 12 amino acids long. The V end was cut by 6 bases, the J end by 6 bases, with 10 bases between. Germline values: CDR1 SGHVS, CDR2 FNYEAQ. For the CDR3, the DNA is TGTGCCAGCAGTCCCCTGGCCGATACGCAGTATTTT. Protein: CASSPLADTQYF.

The CDR3 nucleotides are TGCGCCAGCCACGAGGGGACACCCTTAGGGACGCAGTATTTT. It encodes CASHEGTPLGTQYF. The J gene is TRBJ2-3, the V gene TRBV5-1, with D possibly matching TRBD1 (6 bases). V was pared by 7 bases and J by 9 bases, with 21 bases between. Germline lookup yields CDR1 SGHRS and CDR2 YFSETQ. This CDR3 has 14 amino acids.

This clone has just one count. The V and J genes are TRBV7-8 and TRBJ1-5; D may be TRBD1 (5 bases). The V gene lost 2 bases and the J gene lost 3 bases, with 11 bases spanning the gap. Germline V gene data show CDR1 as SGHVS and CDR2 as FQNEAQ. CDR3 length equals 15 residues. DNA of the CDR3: TGTGCCAGCAGCTTACAGGGTTCCGCCAATCAGCCCCAGCATTTT. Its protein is CASSLQGSANQPQHF.